These T cell receptor beta chains were read from a single sample in a study of CD8 T cells in Susac syndrome. TCRdb reanalysed the immunoSEQ multiplex PCR reads using MiXCR and keeps one entry per CDR3 protein. The table has roughly 130,000 distinct CDR3 sequences, roughly 94% seen once. Sample: CD4+ T cells from PBMCs. Every receptor here comes from a human donor with multiple sclerosis. Each CDR3 is given with its conserved first and last residue. The D gene is left open where the match is weak. Clone size, where shown, is once, few, many, or a class for clones that have expanded.

v_call	d_call	clone_size	j_call	cdr3_nt	cdr3_aa
TRBV20-1	.	few	TRBJ2-7	TGCAGTGCTAGATCCCACCAGGGGTTATCCTACGAGCAGTACTTC	CSARSHQGLSYEQYF
TRBV7-2	TRBD2	.	TRBJ2-7	TGTGCCAGCAGCCTCACTAGCGGATATAGCTCCTACGAGCAGTACTTC	CASSLTSGYSSYEQYF
TRBV7-9	.	.	TRBJ2-3	TGTGCCAGCAGCGCCCAGGCGACCACAGATACGCAGTATTTT	CASSAQATTDTQYF
TRBV13	TRBD1	.	TRBJ2-7	TGTGCCAGCAGCGCCCGGGGGCAGGGGGCGCTTAGGGACGAGCAGTACTTC	CASSARGQGALRDEQYF
TRBV20-1	TRBD2	.	TRBJ2-7	TGCAGTGCTGGAGGACGCGGGAGACTCTCCTACGAGCAGTACTTC	CSAGGRGRLSYEQYF
TRBV2	.	.	TRBJ2-2	TGTGCCAGCAGGACAGAGAACACCGGGGAGCTGTTTTTT	CASRTENTGELFF
TRBV27	.	.	TRBJ1-3	TGTGCCAGCAGTTTATCCAACAGGGTTGGAAACACCATATATTTT	CASSLSNRVGNTIYF
TRBV6-5	TRBD1	.	TRBJ2-1	TGTGCCAGCAGTTACGGCGGGACAGGGCTCAATGAGCAGTTCTTC	CASSYGGTGLNEQFF
TRBV5-8	TRBD1	.	TRBJ2-3	TGTGCCAGCAGTTCTCACAGGGGTACCACAGATACGCAGTATTTT	CASSSHRGTTDTQYF
TRBV6-2/TRBV6-3	TRBD2	.	TRBJ2-7	TGTGCCAGCAGGAATCCTAGCGGGGGGCGGAACGAGCAGTACTTC	CASRNPSGGRNEQYF
TRBV6-1	.	.	TRBJ1-4	TGTGCCAGCAGTGAAATAGGTTTGGAGGAAAAACTGTTTTTT	CASSEIGLEEKLFF
TRBV20-1	.	.	TRBJ2-7	TGCAGTGCTAGGCTGGGGGCGGGAGAGCAGTACTTC	CSARLGAGEQYF
TRBV5-1	.	.	TRBJ2-7	TGCGCCAGCAGCTTGTCATCCGACGAGCAGTACTTC	CASSLSSDEQYF
TRBV10-3	TRBD1	.	TRBJ2-5	TGTGCCATCAGTGACTCTACCGGGACAGGGGGGACCCAGTACTTC	CAISDSTGTGGTQYF
TRBV4-3	.	.	TRBJ1-4	TGCGCCAGCGCTAAGGCGGGGGGAGACGAAAAACTGTTTTTT	CASAKAGGDEKLFF
TRBV3-1	.	.	TRBJ2-3	TGTGCCAGCAGCGAATTTGATCCCATTGTCATGCAAGATACGCAGTATTTT	CASSEFDPIVMQDTQYF
TRBV7-9	.	.	TRBJ1-6	TGTGCCAGCAGCTCCCAGGAATCACCCCTCCACTTT	CASSSQESPLHF
TRBV9	.	.	TRBJ2-1	TGTGCCAGCAGCGTAGCTCTAGTAGGCCACAATGAGCAGTTCTTC	CASSVALVGHNEQFF
TRBV20-1	TRBD2	.	TRBJ2-7	TGCAGTGCTAGAGGCGGGACTAGTTGGAGCCGGGACTACGAGCAGTACTTC	CSARGGTSWSRDYEQYF
TRBV5-4	.	.	TRBJ2-1	TGTGCCAGCAGCCCACAAACCGCGGCCTCCTACAATGAGCAGTTCTTC	CASSPQTAASYNEQFF
TRBV6-6	.	.	TRBJ1-1	TGTGCCAGCAGTTACGGGAACATGGAAAGTGAAGCTTTCTTT	CASSYGNMESEAFF
TRBV6-2/TRBV6-3	TRBD1	.	TRBJ1-1	TGTGCCAGCAGTCAATGGCAGGGGGGACGAAGAAACACTGAAGCTTTCTTT	CASSQWQGGRRNTEAFF
TRBV30	.	.	TRBJ2-1	TGTGCCTGGAGTGGCAGGGTCAAATACAATGAGCAGTTCTTC	CAWSGRVKYNEQFF
TRBV29-1	.	.	TRBJ2-3	TGCAGCTCCCGGGACCACACAGATACGCAGTATTTT	CSSRDHTDTQYF
TRBV13	.	.	TRBJ1-1	TGTGCCAGCAGCTCTCGACTAACCCTACAGGGCGGAGTTACTGAAGCTTTCTTT	CASSSRLTLQGGVTEAFF
TRBV7-2	.	once	TRBJ1-1	TGTGCCAGCAGCCGTTTTCAGGCTGTGCGGACTGAAGCTTTCTTT	CASSRFQAVRTEAFF
TRBV5-4	.	.	TRBJ2-4	TGTGCCAGCAGCTTGCGAGGGGGGTTAGCCAAAAACATTCAGTACTTC	CASSLRGGLAKNIQYF
TRBV12-3/TRBV12-4	TRBD2	.	TRBJ2-1	TGTGCCAGCAGTCCACCGGGACTAGCGAATGAGCAGTTCTTC	CASSPPGLANEQFF
TRBV6-5	.	once	TRBJ2-1	TGTGCCAGCAGTTACTCTACATGGACTGGGTACAATGAGCAGTTCTTC	CASSYSTWTGYNEQFF
TRBV5-1	.	.	TRBJ2-3	TGCGCCAGCAGCTTTGGGAGCCCCACAGATACGCAGTATTTT	CASSFGSPTDTQYF
TRBV6-2/TRBV6-3	.	.	TRBJ1-2	TGTGCCAGCAGTACGAAGTTTAAGGGATATGGCTACACCTTC	CASSTKFKGYGYTF
TRBV6-2/TRBV6-3	.	.	TRBJ1-3	TGTGCCACGTTGCCCGGGTCTTACTACGCCAACTCTGGAAACACCATATATTTT	CATLPGSYYANSGNTIYF
TRBV20-1	.	.	TRBJ2-5	TGCAGTGCTAGAGACCATCAGACAGCCCAAGAGACCCAGTACTTC	CSARDHQTAQETQYF
TRBV11-2	.	once	TRBJ2-1	TGTGCCAGCAGCCTACCTAGTGTTCGTGAGCAGTTCTTC	CASSLPSVREQFF
TRBV6-5	TRBD2	.	TRBJ2-3	TGTGCCAGCCTCCAAACGGCGGGAGTTACAGATACGCAGTATTTT	CASLQTAGVTDTQYF
TRBV7-6	.	.	TRBJ2-7	TGTGCCAGCAGCTTAGATTTCTACGAGCAGTACTTC	CASSLDFYEQYF
TRBV2	.	.	TRBJ1-5	TGTGCCAGCAGTGGGACGAAGAATCAGCCCCAGCATTTT	CASSGTKNQPQHF
TRBV30	.	.	TRBJ1-1	TGTGCCTGGAAACACCCGAACACTGAAGCTTTCTTT	CAWKHPNTEAFF
TRBV30	.	.	TRBJ1-5	TGTGCGGCCGTGGAGGGGCGACAGCCCCAGCATTTT	CAAVEGRQPQHF
TRBV14	TRBD1	.	TRBJ1-3	TGTGCCAGCAGCCCGCCCGGGACAGGGAATGGAAACACCATATATTTT	CASSPPGTGNGNTIYF
TRBV23-1	.	.	TRBJ1-1	TGCGCCAGCGGCCAGACAGGTGATATAGCTGAAGCTTTCTTT	CASGQTGDIAEAFF
TRBV29-1	TRBD1	few	TRBJ2-7	TGCAGCGTTAGTCAGGGACAGGGACAAGCCTACGAGCAGTACTTC	CSVSQGQGQAYEQYF
TRBV6-2/TRBV6-3	.	.	TRBJ2-6	TGTGCCAGCAGTTCCGAGAGACATGCTGGGGCCAACGTCCTGACTTTC	CASSSERHAGANVLTF
TRBV2	TRBD1	.	TRBJ1-1	TGTGCCAGCAACGACGACAGGGGTATGTACACTGATGCTTTCTTT	CASNDDRGMYTDAFF
TRBV6-2/TRBV6-3	.	.	TRBJ1-1	TGTGCCAGCAGTTACTCGACACCGAACACTGAAGCTTTCTTT	CASSYSTPNTEAFF
TRBV20-1	.	once	TRBJ1-2	TGCAGTGCTTGGACTTCTAACTATGGCTACACCTTC	CSAWTSNYGYTF
TRBV27	.	.	TRBJ1-6	TGTGCCAGCAGTCCGCATACGGGAACTTATTCACCCCTCCACTTT	CASSPHTGTYSPLHF
TRBV29-1	.	.	TRBJ1-5	TGCAGCGTCCTGGAAGGAAGTCAGCCCCAGCATTTT	CSVLEGSQPQHF
TRBV27	.	.	TRBJ2-7	TGTGCCAGCAGAAACTTCGACGGCTCCTACGAGCAGTACTTC	CASRNFDGSYEQYF
TRBV6-5	.	.	TRBJ2-3	TGTGCCAGCAGGAGTCCAGATACGCAGTATTTT	CASRSPDTQYF
TRBV7-9	.	.	TRBJ2-1	TGTGCCAGCAGCGCCCCCGGGCAGTTCAATGAGCAGTTCTTC	CASSAPGQFNEQFF
TRBV9	.	.	TRBJ2-3	TGTGCCAGCAGCTACGGAGGGGGGGCCCTCGGGGATACGCAGTATTTT	CASSYGGGALGDTQYF
TRBV2	.	.	TRBJ2-7	TGTGCCAGCGGGGGGACAAGGGACGAGCAGTACTTC	CASGGTRDEQYF
TRBV12-3/TRBV12-4	.	.	TRBJ1-5	TGTGCCAGCAGTTTAGGCGTCCGGGGTAATCAGCCCCAGCATTTT	CASSLGVRGNQPQHF
TRBV12-3/TRBV12-4	.	.	TRBJ2-3	TGTGCCAGCAGTCGGCGCTGGAGCACAGATACGCAGTATTTT	CASSRRWSTDTQYF
TRBV6-1	.	.	TRBJ1-2	TGTGCCAGCAGTGAACCCGGACCCAACTATGGCTACACCTTC	CASSEPGPNYGYTF
TRBV11-2	.	.	TRBJ2-3	TGTGCCAGCAGCCTGTACACGACTAGTACGGGCACAGATACGCAGTATTTT	CASSLYTTSTGTDTQYF
TRBV5-4	TRBD1	.	TRBJ1-2	TGTGCCAGCAGCTTGGGGGGACAGGGGTCGTATGGCTACACCTTC	CASSLGGQGSYGYTF
TRBV5-4	.	.	TRBJ1-6	TGTGCCAGCAGCTTCGCGGCGCTGAATTCACCCCTCCACTTT	CASSFAALNSPLHF